This T cell receptor beta chain is drawn from a study of blood T cell repertoires in COVID-19. Measured with immunoSEQ multiplex PCR; TCRdb has only the in-frame clones, and not every one. The profile shows roughly 250,000 clones, around 81% of them singletons. V gave up 6 bases and J gave up 8 bases, with 14 bases separating them. CDR3 length equals 14 residues. Germline lookup yields CDR1 MDHEN and CDR2 SYDVKM. The clonotype originates from a woman aged 55 to 70 with active or convalescent COVID-19. The genes are TRBV28 and TRBJ1-6; D might be TRBD1 (6 bases). What was sequenced was peripheral blood. The CDR3 here is CASRARGGHSPLHF. The CDR3 region has the DNA TGTGCCAGCAGGGCTAGGGGGGGGCATTCACCCCTCCACTTT.